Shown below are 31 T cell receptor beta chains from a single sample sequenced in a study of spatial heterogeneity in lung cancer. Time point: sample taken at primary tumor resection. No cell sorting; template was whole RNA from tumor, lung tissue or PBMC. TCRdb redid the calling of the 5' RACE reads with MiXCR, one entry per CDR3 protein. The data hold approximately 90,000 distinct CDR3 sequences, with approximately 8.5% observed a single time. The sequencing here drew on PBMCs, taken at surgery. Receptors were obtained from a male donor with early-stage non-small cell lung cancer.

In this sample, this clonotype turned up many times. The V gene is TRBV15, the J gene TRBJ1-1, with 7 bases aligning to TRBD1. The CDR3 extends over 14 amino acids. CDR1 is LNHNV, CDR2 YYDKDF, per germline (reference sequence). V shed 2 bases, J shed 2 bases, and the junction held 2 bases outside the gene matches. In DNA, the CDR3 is TGTGCCACCAGCAGAAGGGGGCTCAACACTGAAGCTTTCTTT. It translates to CATSRRGLNTEAFF.

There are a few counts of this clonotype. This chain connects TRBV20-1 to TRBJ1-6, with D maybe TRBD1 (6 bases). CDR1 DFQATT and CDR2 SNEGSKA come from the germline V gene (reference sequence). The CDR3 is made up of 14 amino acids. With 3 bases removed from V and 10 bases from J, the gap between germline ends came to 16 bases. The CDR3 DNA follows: TGCAGTGCTAGCGATAACAGGGAAGGATCACCCCTCCACTTT. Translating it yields CSASDNREGSPLHF.

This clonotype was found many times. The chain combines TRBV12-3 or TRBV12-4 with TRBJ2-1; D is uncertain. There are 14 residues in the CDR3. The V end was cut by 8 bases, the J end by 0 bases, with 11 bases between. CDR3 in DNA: TGTGCCAGCCGGACCATGAGCTCCTACAATGAGCAGTTCTTC. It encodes CASRTMSSYNEQFF.

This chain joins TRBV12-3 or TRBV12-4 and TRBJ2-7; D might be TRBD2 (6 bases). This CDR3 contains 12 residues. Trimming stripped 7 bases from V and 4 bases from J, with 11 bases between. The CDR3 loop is CASNRGSYEQYF. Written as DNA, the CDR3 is TGTGCCAGCAACCGGGGGTCATACGAGCAGTACTTC.

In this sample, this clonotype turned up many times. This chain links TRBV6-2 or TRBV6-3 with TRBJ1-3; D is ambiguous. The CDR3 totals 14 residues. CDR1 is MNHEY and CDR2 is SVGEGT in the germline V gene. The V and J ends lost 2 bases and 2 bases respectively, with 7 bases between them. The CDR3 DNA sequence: TGTGCCAGCAGTTACCGCTCAACTGGAAACACCATATATTTT. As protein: CASSYRSTGNTIYF.

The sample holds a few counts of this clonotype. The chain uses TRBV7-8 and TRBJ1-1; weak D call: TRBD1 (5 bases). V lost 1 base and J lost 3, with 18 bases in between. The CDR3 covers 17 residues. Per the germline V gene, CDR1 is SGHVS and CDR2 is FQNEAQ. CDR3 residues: CASSLVGGLRSYTEAFF. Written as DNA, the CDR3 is TGTGCCAGCAGCTTAGTTGGGGGTCTACGCTCTTACACTGAAGCTTTCTTT.

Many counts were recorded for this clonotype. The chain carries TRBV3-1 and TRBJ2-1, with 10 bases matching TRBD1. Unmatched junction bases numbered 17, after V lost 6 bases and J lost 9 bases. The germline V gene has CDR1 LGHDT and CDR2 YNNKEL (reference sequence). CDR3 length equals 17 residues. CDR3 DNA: TGTGCCAGCAGTCGAAATTGGGACAGGGGCCTCAGGGGTGAGCAGTTCTTC. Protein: CASSRNWDRGLRGEQFF.

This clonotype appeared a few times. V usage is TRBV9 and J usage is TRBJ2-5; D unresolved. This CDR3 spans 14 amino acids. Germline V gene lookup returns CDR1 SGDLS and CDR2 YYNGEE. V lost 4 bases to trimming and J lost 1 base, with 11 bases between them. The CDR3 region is CASSRGPTQETQYF. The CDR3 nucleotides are TGTGCCAGCAGCCGCGGTCCTACCCAAGAGACCCAGTACTTC.

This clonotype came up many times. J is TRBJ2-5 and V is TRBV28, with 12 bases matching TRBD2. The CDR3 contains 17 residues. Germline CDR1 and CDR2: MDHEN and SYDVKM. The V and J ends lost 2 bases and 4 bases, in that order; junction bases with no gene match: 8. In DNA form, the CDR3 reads TGTGCCAGCAGTTTAGGTCTAGCGGGAGGGAGGAGAGAGACCCAGTACTTC. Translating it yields CASSLGLAGGRRETQYF.

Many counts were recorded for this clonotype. The CDR3 DNA is TGTGCCAGCAGTTGGGGGGGGGCGATCGGGGAGCTGTTTTTT. Amino acid sequence: CASSWGGAIGELFF. The J gene is TRBJ2-2, the V gene TRBV27, with a weak D call TRBD2 (7 bases). Germline CDR1 and CDR2: MNHEY and SMNVEV (reference sequence). V was clipped by 4 bases and J by 7 bases, with 13 bases between them. The CDR3 loop spans 14 amino acids.

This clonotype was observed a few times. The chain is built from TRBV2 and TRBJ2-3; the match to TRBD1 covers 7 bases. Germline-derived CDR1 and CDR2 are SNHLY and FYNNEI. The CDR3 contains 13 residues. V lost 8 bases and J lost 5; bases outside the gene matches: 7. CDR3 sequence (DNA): TGTGCCAGCCCTAGGGGGCGCAAAGATACGCAGTATTTT. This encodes CASPRGRKDTQYF.

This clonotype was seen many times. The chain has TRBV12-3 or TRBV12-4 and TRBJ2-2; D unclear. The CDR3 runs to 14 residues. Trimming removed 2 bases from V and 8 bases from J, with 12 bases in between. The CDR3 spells CASSLMQLTGELFF. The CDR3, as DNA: TGTGCCAGCAGTTTAATGCAGTTAACTGGGGAGCTGTTTTTT.

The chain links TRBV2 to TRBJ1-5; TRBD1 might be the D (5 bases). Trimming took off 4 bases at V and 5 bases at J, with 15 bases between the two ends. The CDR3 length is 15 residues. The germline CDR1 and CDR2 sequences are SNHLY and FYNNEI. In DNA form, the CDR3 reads TGTGCCAGCAGTGGGGGACTTTTGGGGGATCAGCCCCAGCATTTT. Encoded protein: CASSGGLLGDQPQHF.

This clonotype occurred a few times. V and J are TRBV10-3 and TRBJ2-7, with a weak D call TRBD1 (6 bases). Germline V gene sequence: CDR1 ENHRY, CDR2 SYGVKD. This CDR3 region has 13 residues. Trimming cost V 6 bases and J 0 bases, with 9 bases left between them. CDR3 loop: CAIRGTTSYEQYF. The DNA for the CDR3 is TGTGCCATCAGGGGGACAACCTCCTACGAGCAGTACTTC.

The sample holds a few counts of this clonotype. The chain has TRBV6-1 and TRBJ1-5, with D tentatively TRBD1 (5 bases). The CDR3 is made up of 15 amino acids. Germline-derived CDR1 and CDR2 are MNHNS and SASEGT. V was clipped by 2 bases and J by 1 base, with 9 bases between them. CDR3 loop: CASSELGDSNQPQHF. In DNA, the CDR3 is TGTGCCAGCAGTGAATTAGGGGACAGCAATCAGCCCCAGCATTTT.

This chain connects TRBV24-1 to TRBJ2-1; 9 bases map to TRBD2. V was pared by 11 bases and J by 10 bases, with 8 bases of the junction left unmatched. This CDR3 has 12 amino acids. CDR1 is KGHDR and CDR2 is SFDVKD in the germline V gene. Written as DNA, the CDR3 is TGTGCCAATTTAGCGGGAGAGGGCGAGCAGTTCTTC. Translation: CANLAGEGEQFF.

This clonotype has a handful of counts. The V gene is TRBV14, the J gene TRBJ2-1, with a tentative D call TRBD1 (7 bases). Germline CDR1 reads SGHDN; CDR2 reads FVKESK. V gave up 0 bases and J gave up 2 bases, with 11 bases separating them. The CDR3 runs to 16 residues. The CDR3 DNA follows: TGTGCCAGCAGCCAAGAAGGAGGGGGCACCTACAATGAGCAGTTCTTC. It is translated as CASSQEGGGTYNEQFF.

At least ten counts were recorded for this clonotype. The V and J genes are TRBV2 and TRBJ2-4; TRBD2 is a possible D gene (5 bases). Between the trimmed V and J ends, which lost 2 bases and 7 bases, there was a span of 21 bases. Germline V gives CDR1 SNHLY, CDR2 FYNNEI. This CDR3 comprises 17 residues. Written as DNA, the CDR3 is TGTGCCAGCAGTGAAAGTGTGAGGGTTCGGGCCTTCAACATTCAGTACTTC. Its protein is CASSESVRVRAFNIQYF.

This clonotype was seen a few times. The CDR3, as DNA: TGTGCCAGCAGCTCGTGGACTAGCGGCTCCGTTCGGGACGAAGAGACCCAGTACTTC. This gives the protein CASSSWTSGSVRDEETQYF. This chain connects TRBV7-9 to TRBJ2-5; 10 positions match TRBD2. Trimming at V came to 4 bases and at J to 3 bases, leaving 17 bases not matched to a gene. Per the germline V gene, CDR1 is SEHNR and CDR2 is FQNEAQ (reference sequence). The CDR3 is 19 amino acids.

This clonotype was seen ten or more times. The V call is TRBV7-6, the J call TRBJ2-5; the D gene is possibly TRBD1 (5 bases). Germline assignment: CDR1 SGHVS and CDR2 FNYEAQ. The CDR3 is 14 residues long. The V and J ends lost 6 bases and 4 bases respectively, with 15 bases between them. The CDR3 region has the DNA TGTGCCAGCAGTCTAGTGGGGCTCGGAGAGACCCAGTACTTC. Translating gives CASSLVGLGETQYF.

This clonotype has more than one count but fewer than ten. The CDR3 DNA is TGCAGCGTACTCGGGACACCTAACACTGAAGCTTTCTTT. Translation gives CSVLGTPNTEAFF. The chain carries TRBV29-1 and TRBJ1-1; weak D call: TRBD1 (6 bases). V was shortened by 6 bases and J by 2 bases, with 13 bases between the two germline ends. The V gene's germline CDR1 is SQVTM and CDR2 ANQGSEA. The CDR3 has 13 amino acids.

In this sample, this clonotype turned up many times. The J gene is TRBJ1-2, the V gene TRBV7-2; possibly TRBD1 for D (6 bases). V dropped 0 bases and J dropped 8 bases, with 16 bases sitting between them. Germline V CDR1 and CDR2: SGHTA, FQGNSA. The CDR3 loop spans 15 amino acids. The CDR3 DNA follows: TGTGCCAGCAGCTTAGCGAGGTTGGGGGCACAGGGCTACACCTTC. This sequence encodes CASSLARLGAQGYTF.

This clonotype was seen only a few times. CDR3 sequence (DNA): TGTGCCAGCAGTCAGGCCTTTAGCGGGGGGGCCAATGAGCAGTTCTTC. Protein sequence: CASSQAFSGGANEQFF. This sequence joins TRBV6-6 and TRBJ2-1, with 11 bases aligning to TRBD2. Germline V CDR1 and CDR2: MNHNY, SVGAGI (reference sequence). V dropped 5 bases and J dropped 6; count of bases not matched to a gene: 9. The CDR3 totals 16 residues.

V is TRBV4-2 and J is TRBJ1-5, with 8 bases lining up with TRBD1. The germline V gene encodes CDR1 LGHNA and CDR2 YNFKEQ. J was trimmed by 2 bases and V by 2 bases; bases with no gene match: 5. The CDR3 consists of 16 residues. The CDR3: CASSQQTGEGNQPQHF. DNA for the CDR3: TGTGCCAGCAGCCAACAGACAGGGGAAGGCAATCAGCCCCAGCATTTT.

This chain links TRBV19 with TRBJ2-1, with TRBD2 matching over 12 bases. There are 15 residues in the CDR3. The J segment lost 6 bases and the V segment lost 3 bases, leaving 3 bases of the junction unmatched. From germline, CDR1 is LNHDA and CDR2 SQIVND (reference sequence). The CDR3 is CASSITSGGPNEQFF. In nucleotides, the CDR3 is TGTGCCAGTAGTATCACTAGCGGGGGGCCCAATGAGCAGTTCTTC.

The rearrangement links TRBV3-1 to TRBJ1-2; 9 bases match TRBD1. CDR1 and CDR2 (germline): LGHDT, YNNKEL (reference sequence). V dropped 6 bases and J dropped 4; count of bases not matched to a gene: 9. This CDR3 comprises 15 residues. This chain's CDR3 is CASRSGTGYLYGYTF. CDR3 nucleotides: TGTGCCAGCAGGTCTGGGACAGGGTATCTCTATGGCTACACCTTC.

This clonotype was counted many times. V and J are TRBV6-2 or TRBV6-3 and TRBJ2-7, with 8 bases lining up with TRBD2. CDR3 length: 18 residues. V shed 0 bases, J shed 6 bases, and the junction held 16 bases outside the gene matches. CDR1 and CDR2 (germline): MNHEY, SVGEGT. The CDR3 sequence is CASSYSRTPAGADLEQYF. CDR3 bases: TGTGCCAGCAGTTACTCGAGGACCCCAGCGGGGGCCGATCTCGAGCAGTACTTC.

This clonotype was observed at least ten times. CDR3 nucleotides: TGCAGCGTGCTCCGGGACGAAGAGACCCAGTACTTC. Amino acids: CSVLRDEETQYF. J is TRBJ2-5 and V is TRBV29-1; the D call may be TRBD1 or TRBD2 (5 bases each). The CDR3 sequence is 12 residues long. Looked up from germline, CDR1 is SQVTM and CDR2 is ANQGSEA. Trimming took 6 bases from V and 3 from J, leaving 11 bases between them.

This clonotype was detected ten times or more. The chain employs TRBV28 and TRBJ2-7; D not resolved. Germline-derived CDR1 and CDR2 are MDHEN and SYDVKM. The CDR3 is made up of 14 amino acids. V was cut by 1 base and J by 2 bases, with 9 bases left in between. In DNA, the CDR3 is TGTGCCAGCAGTTTATCGGACGGAACCTACGAGCAGTACTTC. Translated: CASSLSDGTYEQYF.

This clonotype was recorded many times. The CDR3 is CASITLRIRALSTDTQYF. The CDR3 nucleotides are TGTGCCAGCATCACACTCCGTATTAGAGCGTTATCCACAGATACGCAGTATTTT. The chain carries TRBV3-1 and TRBJ2-3; no clear D. Trimming removed 7 bases from V and 2 bases from J, with 25 bases in between. CDR1 and CDR2 (germline): LGHDT, YNNKEL (reference sequence). This CDR3 comprises 18 residues.

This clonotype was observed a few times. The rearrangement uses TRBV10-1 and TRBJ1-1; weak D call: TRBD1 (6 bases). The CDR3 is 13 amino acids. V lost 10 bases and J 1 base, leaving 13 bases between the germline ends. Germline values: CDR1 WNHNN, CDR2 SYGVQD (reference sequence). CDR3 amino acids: CAIKRGANTEAFF. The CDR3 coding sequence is TGCGCCATCAAACGGGGGGCGAACACTGAAGCTTTCTTT.